The next 19 T cell receptor beta chains were all read from a single sample in a study of T cell responses to AZD1222 COVID-19 vaccine. Sequencing was performed with immunoSEQ multiplex PCR; in TCRdb, only in-frame clones are kept and a portion is missing. The top ten hold less than 5% of the sample, which has over 45,000 clones, nearly 90% seen once. This material consisted of peripheral blood, taken on day 0 of AZD1222 vaccination. The receptors stem from an adult in good health.

The V call is TRBV28, the J call TRBJ1-2; D gene unclear. This CDR3 has 13 amino acids. CDR1 MDHEN and CDR2 SYDVKM come from the germline V gene. Trimming left V 6 bases short and J 4 bases short, with 12 bases between. The CDR3 sequence: CASSPPDGYGYTF. The DNA of the CDR3 is TGTGCCAGCAGCCCCCCAGATGGCTATGGCTACACCTTC.

DNA for the CDR3: TGTGCCAGCTGGGAAGCCAGCAATCAGCCCCAGCATTTT. Translation gives CASWEASNQPQHF. This chain links TRBV28 with TRBJ1-5; D is uncertain. CDR1 and CDR2 (germline): MDHEN, SYDVKM. This CDR3 is built from 13 residues. The V and J ends lost 8 bases and 1 base respectively, with 9 bases between them.

J is TRBJ1-1 and V is TRBV19; perhaps TRBD1 as D (5 bases). Germline V gene data show CDR1 as LNHDA and CDR2 as SQIVND (reference sequence). Trimming took 3 bases from V and 4 from J, leaving 15 bases between them. The CDR3 totals 15 residues. DNA for the CDR3: TGTGCCAGTAGTATCTGGGGCGATAAGAGCACTGAAGCTTTCTTT. It specifies CASSIWGDKSTEAFF.

The chain couples TRBV12-3 or TRBV12-4 to TRBJ1-2; maybe TRBD1 (5 bases). CDR3 size: 13 residues. Trimming left V 1 base short and J 4 bases short, with 7 bases between. The CDR3, as DNA: TGTGCCAGCAGTTTAGGCCAGGGCTATGGCTACACCTTC. It translates to CASSLGQGYGYTF.

V usage is TRBV2 and J usage is TRBJ2-3; 11 nucleotides agree with TRBD2. CDR3 length: 14 amino acids. Germline values: CDR1 SNHLY, CDR2 FYNNEI. Unmatched junction bases numbered 3, after V lost 8 bases and J lost 2 bases. Here the CDR3 DNA reads TGTGCCAGCTTAGCGGGGGGGCCCACAGATACGCAGTATTTT. It codes for CASLAGGPTDTQYF.

This clone appeared once. V and J are TRBV4-2 and TRBJ1-6; D unresolved. The CDR3 extends over 15 amino acids. In germline, CDR1 is LGHNA, CDR2 YNFKEQ. Trimming removed 0 bases at V and 6 bases at J, with 9 bases between. The CDR3, as DNA: TGTGCCAGCAGCCAAGAGTGGCAGCCTAATTCACCCCTCCACTTT. This translates into CASSQEWQPNSPLHF.

The chain uses TRBV7-9 and TRBJ2-5, with a weak D call TRBD1 (6 bases). The germline gives CDR1 SEHNR, CDR2 FQNEAQ (reference sequence). CDR3 length equals 14 residues. Trimming stripped 1 base from V and 7 bases from J, with 13 bases between. CDR3 protein: CASSLVEDRGTQYF. The CDR3, as DNA: TGTGCCAGCAGCTTAGTGGAGGACAGAGGGACCCAGTACTTC.

The chain joins TRBV19 to TRBJ2-6; 8 positions agree with TRBD1. In germline, CDR1 is LNHDA, CDR2 SQIVND (reference sequence). V shed 6 bases, J shed 0 bases, and the junction held 10 bases outside the gene matches. The CDR3 is 18 amino acids. The CDR3 DNA sequence: TGTGCCAGTAGCGACAGGGGTCTTCTAAGCTCTGGGGCCAACGTCCTGACTTTC. Its translation: CASSDRGLLSSGANVLTF.

The rearrangement uses TRBV3-1 (or the pseudogene TRBV3-2) and TRBJ2-2; the match to TRBD2 covers 8 bases. Germline assignment: CDR1 LGHDT and CDR2 YNNKEL (reference sequence). With 1 base clipped from V and 6 bases from J, the junction kept 1 base outside the gene matches. This CDR3 region has 14 residues. The CDR3 spells CASSQVRGAGELFF. CDR3 DNA sequence: TGTGCCAGCAGCCAAGTGCGGGGGGCCGGGGAGCTGTTTTTT.

The count of this clone is one. The chain carries TRBV6-2 or TRBV6-3 and TRBJ2-7; tentatively, D is TRBD2 (7 bases). V lost 0 bases, J lost 2 bases, and 11 bases lay in between. The germline V gene encodes CDR1 MNHEY and CDR2 SVGEGT. The CDR3 covers 15 residues. The CDR3 coding sequence is TGTGCCAGCAGTTACTCAGGGGGGGTGACCTACGAGCAGTACTTC. Translated: CASSYSGGVTYEQYF.

The V gene is TRBV6-5, the J gene TRBJ2-1; TRBD2 aligns across 11 bases. The CDR3 contains 14 residues. The germline V gene encodes CDR1 MNHEY and CDR2 SVGAGI. With V trimmed by 10 bases and J by 7 bases, 9 bases remained unmatched. DNA for the CDR3: TGTGCCACTACGTGGGGGACTAGCGGAAATGAGCAGTTCTTC. As protein: CATTWGTSGNEQFF.

J is TRBJ2-2 and V is TRBV13; no definite D call. Deletions cut 0 bases from V and 7 bases from J, with 3 bases between. CDR3 length: 12 residues. CDR1 is PRHDT and CDR2 is FYEKMQ in the germline V gene (reference sequence). The chain's CDR3 is CASSLGVGELFF. CDR3 nucleotide sequence: TGTGCCAGCAGCTTAGGTGTCGGGGAGCTGTTTTTT.

This rearrangement joins TRBV18 to TRBJ1-1; 7 nucleotides match TRBD1. Germline CDR1 reads KGHSH; CDR2 reads LQKENI. The trim removed 3 bases at V and 1 base at J, leaving 5 bases unmatched. This CDR3 has 15 amino acids. The CDR3 spells CASSPPGQQNTEAFF. CDR3 DNA: TGTGCCAGCTCACCCCCGGGACAGCAGAACACTGAAGCTTTCTTT.

V usage is TRBV18 and J usage is TRBJ2-7, with 7 positions matching TRBD1. Unmatched junction bases numbered 2, after V lost 0 bases and J lost 0 bases. The length of the CDR3 is 15 residues. Germline CDR1 reads KGHSH; CDR2 reads LQKENI. CDR3 bases: TGTGCCAGCTCACCACCAGGGGGCGCCTCCTACGAGCAGTACTTC. Translating gives CASSPPGGASYEQYF.

Written as DNA, the CDR3 is TGTGCCAGCAGCTTAGGCCTATTCGGCGGCCCTAGCACAGATACGCAGTATTTT. It yields the protein CASSLGLFGGPSTDTQYF. V and J are TRBV7-3 and TRBJ2-3; D unresolved. CDR3 length: 18 amino acids. The germline CDR1 and CDR2 sequences are SGHTA and FQGTGA. Trimming took off 2 bases at V and 0 bases at J, with 18 bases between the two ends. Based on the CDR3 plus reference TRBV7-3 and TRBJ2-3, the full variable domain is GAGVSQTPSNKVTEKGKYVELRCDPISGHTALYWYRQSLGQGPEFLIYFQGTGAADDSGLPNDRFFAVRPEGSVSTLKIQRTERGDSAVYLCASSLGLFGGPSTDTQYFGPGTRLTVL.

The chain couples TRBV6-2 or TRBV6-3 to TRBJ1-6, with no clear D. Trimming took 5 bases from V and 2 from J, leaving 7 bases between them. Germline V gives CDR1 MNHEY, CDR2 SVGEGT. The length of the CDR3 is 14 residues. The CDR3 nucleotides read TGTGCCAGCAGTCGCCCCGCCTATAATTCACCCCTCCACTTT. It codes for CASSRPAYNSPLHF.

The V gene is TRBV5-4, the J gene TRBJ2-6; D not certain. The CDR3 runs to 15 residues. Germline CDR1 reads SGHNT; CDR2 reads YYREEE (reference sequence). Trimming took 0 bases from V and 1 from J, leaving 5 bases between them. DNA of the CDR3: TGTGCCAGCAGCTTGGAGGGATCTGGGGCCAACGTCCTGACTTTC. As protein: CASSLEGSGANVLTF. The full variable domain, with the rest looked up from reference TRBV5-4 and TRBJ2-6, is ETGVTQSPTHLIKTRGQQVTLRCSSQSGHNTVSWYQQALGQGPQFIFQYYREEENGRGNFPPRFSGLQFPNYSSELNVNALELDDSALYLCASSLEGSGANVLTFGAGSRLTVL.

The chain carries TRBV19 and TRBJ1-6, with 9 bases identical to TRBD1. Losses at the gene ends were 5 bases for V and 6 bases for J; bases not matched to a gene: 8. The CDR3 is made up of 16 amino acids. Germline assignment: CDR1 LNHDA and CDR2 SQIVND (reference sequence). CDR3 loop: CASSSGTGKGNSPLHF. The DNA of the CDR3 is TGTGCCAGTAGTTCGGGGACAGGGAAAGGTAATTCACCCCTCCACTTT.

Remarks on this clone: Other DNA sequences in this sample translate to the same CDR3. This chain uses TRBV27 with TRBJ1-5; D gene uncertain. CDR1 MNHEY and CDR2 SMNVEV come from the germline V gene (reference sequence). The germline V and J ends were trimmed by 2 bases and 1 base, with 3 bases remaining between them. This CDR3 is built from 13 residues. The CDR3 bases are TGTGCCAGCAGTTTAGGGAGCAATCAGCCCCAGCATTTT. Amino acids: CASSLGSNQPQHF.